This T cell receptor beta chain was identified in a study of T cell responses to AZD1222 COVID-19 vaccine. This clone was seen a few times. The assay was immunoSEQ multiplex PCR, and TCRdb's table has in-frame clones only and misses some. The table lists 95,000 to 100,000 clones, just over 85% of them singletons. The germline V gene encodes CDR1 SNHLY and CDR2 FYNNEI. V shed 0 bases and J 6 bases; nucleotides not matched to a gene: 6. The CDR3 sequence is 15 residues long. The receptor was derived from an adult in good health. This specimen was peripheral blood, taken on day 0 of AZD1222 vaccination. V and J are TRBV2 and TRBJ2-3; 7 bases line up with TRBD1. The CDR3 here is CASSEARGTYDTQYF. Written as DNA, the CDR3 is TGTGCCAGCAGTGAAGCCAGGGGGACCTACGATACGCAGTATTTT. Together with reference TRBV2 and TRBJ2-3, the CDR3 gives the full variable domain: EPEVTQTPSHQVTQMGQEVILRCVPISNHLYFYWYRQILGQKVEFLVSFYNNEISEKSEIFDDQFSVERPDGSNFTLKIRSTKLEDSAMYFCASSEARGTYDTQYFGPGTRLTVL.